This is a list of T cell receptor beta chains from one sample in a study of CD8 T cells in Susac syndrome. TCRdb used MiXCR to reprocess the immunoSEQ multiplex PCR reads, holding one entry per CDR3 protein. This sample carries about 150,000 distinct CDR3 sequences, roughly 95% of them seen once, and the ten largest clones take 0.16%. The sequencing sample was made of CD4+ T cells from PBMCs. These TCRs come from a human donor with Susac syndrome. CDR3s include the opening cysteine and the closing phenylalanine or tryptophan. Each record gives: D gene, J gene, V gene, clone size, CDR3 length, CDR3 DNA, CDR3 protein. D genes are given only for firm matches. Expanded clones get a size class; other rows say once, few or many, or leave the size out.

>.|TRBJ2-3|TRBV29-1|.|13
TGCAGCGTTGAAAAGGGGGGCACAGATACGCAGTATTTT
CSVEKGGTDTQYF
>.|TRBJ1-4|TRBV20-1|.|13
TGCAGTGCCCACCCAGGGCCTAGCGAAAAACTGTTTTTT
CSAHPGPSEKLFF
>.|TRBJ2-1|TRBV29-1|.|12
TGCAGCGTTGGGATGATCTTAGGTGAGCAGTTCTTC
CSVGMILGEQFF
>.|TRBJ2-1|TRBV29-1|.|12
TGCAGCGCAGGAGGAGGAAACAATGAGCAGTTCTTC
CSAGGGNNEQFF
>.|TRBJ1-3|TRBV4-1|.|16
TGCGCCAGCAGCGGACGAAGAGGGGGGAAAGGAAACACCATATATTTT
CASSGRRGGKGNTIYF
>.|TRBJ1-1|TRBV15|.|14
TGTGCCACCAGCAGAGATAGTCGACAGGCAGAAGCTTTCTTT
CATSRDSRQAEAFF
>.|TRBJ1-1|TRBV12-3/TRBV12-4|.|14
TGTGCCAGCAGTTTAGGAGGGAGCCCCACTGAAGCTTTCTTT
CASSLGGSPTEAFF
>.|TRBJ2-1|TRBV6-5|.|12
TGTGCCAGCAGTTACTCGGGCGATGAGCAGTTCTTC
CASSYSGDEQFF
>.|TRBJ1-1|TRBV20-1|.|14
TGCAGTGCTCAAAACGTGGGGGGGCGGACTGAAGCTTTCTTT
CSAQNVGGRTEAFF
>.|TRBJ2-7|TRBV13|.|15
TGTGCCAGCAGCTTACGCGGGTATTGGGCCTACGAGCAGTACTTC
CASSLRGYWAYEQYF
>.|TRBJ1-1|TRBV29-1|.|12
TGCAGCGTTCGACAGACCAACACTGAAGCTTTCTTT
CSVRQTNTEAFF
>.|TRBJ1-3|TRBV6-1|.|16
TGTGCCAGCAGGAGACGCGGGGTATCCTCTGGAAACACCATATATTTT
CASRRRGVSSGNTIYF
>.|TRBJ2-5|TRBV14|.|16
TGTGCCAGCAGCCCCGGCCCCCGCCCTAGAGGCGAGACCCAGTACTTC
CASSPGPRPRGETQYF
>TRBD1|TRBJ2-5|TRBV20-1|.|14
TGCAGTGCTAGACGGACAGGGGGTGAGGAGACCCAGTACTTC
CSARRTGGEETQYF
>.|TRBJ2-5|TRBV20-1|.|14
TGCAGTGCTAGCGGCCTAGGGGGTGGGGAGACCCAGTACTTC
CSASGLGGGETQYF
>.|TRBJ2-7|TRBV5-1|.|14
TGCGCCAGCAGCTCCCGTAGGGACCCCTACGAGCAGTACTTC
CASSSRRDPYEQYF
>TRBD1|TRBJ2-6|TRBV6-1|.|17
TGTGCCAGCAGCTCCGGGTCAGGGGGCTCTGGGGCCAACGTCCTGACTTTC
CASSSGSGGSGANVLTF
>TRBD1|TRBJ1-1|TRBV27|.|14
TGTGCCAGCAGCCCTCGACAGGGGGGAACTGAAGCTTTCTTT
CASSPRQGGTEAFF
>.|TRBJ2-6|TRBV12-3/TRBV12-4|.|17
TGTGCCAGCAGTTTACAGCCCGGGCTAACTGGGGCCAACGTCCTGACTTTC
CASSLQPGLTGANVLTF
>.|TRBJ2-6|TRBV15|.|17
TGTGCCACCAGCCCTAACTTTATCACTTCTGGGGCCAACGTCCTGACTTTC
CATSPNFITSGANVLTF
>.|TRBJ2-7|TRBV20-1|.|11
TGCAGTGCTCCAACTGGCTACGAGCAGTACTTC
CSAPTGYEQYF
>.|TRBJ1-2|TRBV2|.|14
TGTGCCAGCAGTGTTGGGGGCGCGTGGGATGGCTACACCTTC
CASSVGGAWDGYTF
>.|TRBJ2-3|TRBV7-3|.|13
TGTGCCAGCAGCTTAACGGAGGGGAATACGCAGTATTTT
CASSLTEGNTQYF
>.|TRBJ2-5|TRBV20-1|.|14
TGCAGTGCTACCCACACAGTGGGGAGGGAGACCCAGTACTTC
CSATHTVGRETQYF
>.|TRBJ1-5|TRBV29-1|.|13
TGCAGCGTCGGGTTGATGGGGAATCAGCCCCAGCATTTT
CSVGLMGNQPQHF
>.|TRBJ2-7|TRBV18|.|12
TGTGCCAGCTCACCTAGCCTTGGCGAGCAGTACTTC
CASSPSLGEQYF
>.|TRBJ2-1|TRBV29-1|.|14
TGCAGCGTTGCCCAGGGAAGCTCCTACAATGAGCAGTTCTTC
CSVAQGSSYNEQFF
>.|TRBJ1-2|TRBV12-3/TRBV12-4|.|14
TGTGCCAGCAGTTTCTCCCCCGACGAGTATGGCTACACCTTC
CASSFSPDEYGYTF
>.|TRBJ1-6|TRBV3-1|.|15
TGTGCCAGCAGCCAAGACGGCAGGGCGGGTTCACCCCTCCACTTT
CASSQDGRAGSPLHF
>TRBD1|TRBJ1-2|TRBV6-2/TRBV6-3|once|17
TGTGCCAGCAGTTACTCGATGCTGGGACAGCGACCCTATGGCTACACCTTC
CASSYSMLGQRPYGYTF
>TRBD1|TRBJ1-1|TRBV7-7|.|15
TGTGCCAGCAGCCCTGCGACAGGGGTGAACACTGAAGCTTTCTTT
CASSPATGVNTEAFF
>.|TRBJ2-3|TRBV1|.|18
TGCACCAGCAGCCGGGGGTTCAAGCGGGGGCGATGCACAGATACGCAGTATTTT
CTSSRGFKRGRCTDTQYF
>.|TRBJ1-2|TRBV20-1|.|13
TGCAGTGCTAGTGGGCCTCAAACCTATGGCTACACCTTC
CSASGPQTYGYTF
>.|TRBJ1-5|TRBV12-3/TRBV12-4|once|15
TGTGCCAGCAGTTTATGGGGCCCTAGCAATCAGCCCCAGCATTTT
CASSLWGPSNQPQHF
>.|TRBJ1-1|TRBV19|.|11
TGTGCCAGTACGGAGAACACTGAAGCTTTCTTT
CASTENTEAFF
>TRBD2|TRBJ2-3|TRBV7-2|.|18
TGTGCCAGCAGCAAGCGGGCTAGCGGGGGGGCCCGCACAGATACGCAGTATTTT
CASSKRASGGARTDTQYF
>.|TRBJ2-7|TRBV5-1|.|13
TGCGCCAGCAGCACCCTTGGCGCCTACGAGCAGTACTTC
CASSTLGAYEQYF
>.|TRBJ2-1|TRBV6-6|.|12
TGTGCCAGCAGCCCTACGGCGGGGCGGAAGTTCTTC
CASSPTAGRKFF
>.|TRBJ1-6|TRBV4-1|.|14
TGCGCCAGCAGCCGCCCGGGGGCAAGGTCACCCCTCCACTTT
CASSRPGARSPLHF
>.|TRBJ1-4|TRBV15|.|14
TGTGCCACCAGCAGAGACCCCGTTAATGAAAAACTGTTTTTT
CATSRDPVNEKLFF
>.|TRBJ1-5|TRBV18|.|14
TGTGCCAGCTCACCAAAGCGAGGGGAGCAGCCCCAGCATTTT
CASSPKRGEQPQHF
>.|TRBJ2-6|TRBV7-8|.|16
TGTGCCAGCAGCTTAGGGGTTACGGCAGGGGCCAACGTCCTGACTTTC
CASSLGVTAGANVLTF
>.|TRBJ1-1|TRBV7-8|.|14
TGTGCCAGCACCCTTAGGCGGGTCAAGGGGCGAGCTTTCTTT
CASTLRRVKGRAFF
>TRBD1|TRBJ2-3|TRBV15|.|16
TGTGCCACCAGCAGGGGGGACAGGGGGGGGACAGATACGCAGTATTTT
CATSRGDRGGTDTQYF
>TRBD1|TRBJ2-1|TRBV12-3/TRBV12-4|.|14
TGTGCCAGCACCCTCCGGGACAGGTACAATGAGCAGTTCTTC
CASTLRDRYNEQFF
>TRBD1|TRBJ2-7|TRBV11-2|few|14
TGTGCCAGCAGCTTAGCGCAGGGGGCTTACGAGCAGTACTTC
CASSLAQGAYEQYF
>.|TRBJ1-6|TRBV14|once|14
TGTGCCAGCAGCCGCCTCCATCAGAGTTCACCCCTCCACTTT
CASSRLHQSSPLHF
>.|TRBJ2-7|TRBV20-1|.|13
TGCAGTGCTCGGAAGGGGCCAGCCTACGAGCAGTACTTC
CSARKGPAYEQYF
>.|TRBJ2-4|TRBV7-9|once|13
TGTGCCAGCAGCCTGGGGGACGAAAACATTCAGTACTTC
CASSLGDENIQYF